The sequence of this TCR beta chain was determined in a study of technical replicates of blood from a few donors. After removal of 7 bases from V and 5 bases from J, the junction contained 7 bases not matched to a gene. CDR3 size: 13 residues. Germline CDR1 LNHDA, CDR2 SQIVND (reference sequence). The table came from immunoSEQ multiplex PCR; TCRdb's copy has only in-frame clones and leaves some out. The top ten hold around 3.9% of the sample, which has tens of thousands of clones, 91% seen once. This receptor was identified in a human donor in good health. Some clones in this sample may be carry-over from other donors' samples. The sequencing input was PBMCs. The chain couples TRBV19 to TRBJ1-2, with 7 bases aligning to TRBD1. CDR3 protein: CASNKDRTYGYTF. CDR3 DNA: TGTGCCAGTAACAAGGACAGGACATATGGCTACACCTTC. Full variable domain (outside the CDR3, taken from reference TRBV19 and TRBJ1-2): DGGITQSPKYLFRKEGQNVTLSCEQNLNHDAMYWYRQDPGQGLRLIYYSQIVNDFQKGDIAEGYSVSREKKESFPLTVTSAQKNPTAFYLCASNKDRTYGYTFGSGTRLTVV.